This T cell receptor (beta chain) emerged from a study of blood T cell repertoires in COVID-19. Here immunoSEQ multiplex PCR was the method, and the copy in TCRdb shows in-frame clones only, minus some. The profile shows 60,000 to 70,000 clones, around 80% of them singletons. The receptor was isolated from a man aged 80 or over with acute or convalescent COVID-19. Specimen: peripheral blood.

CDR3 loop: CASSGYRGQLSTDTQYF. Written as DNA, the CDR3 is TGTGCCAGTAGTGGCTACAGGGGCCAATTAAGCACAGATACGCAGTATTTT. This chain connects TRBV19 to TRBJ2-3; 7 positions agree with TRBD1. Germline assignment: CDR1 LNHDA and CDR2 SQIVND (reference sequence). The CDR3 is made up of 17 amino acids. V lost 5 bases, J lost 0 bases, and 11 bases stayed unmatched.